The source of this TCR beta chain is a study of cytomegalovirus exposure and HLA in healthy donors. The primer mix had 60 Vbeta and 13 Jbeta primers. Measured with immunoSEQ multiplex PCR; TCRdb has only the in-frame clones, and not every one. The sample lists roughly 140,000 clones; 70% to 85% were seen once. A note on this clone: The target antigen is unknown.

Findings of the study overall: Per a later analysis, 16,951 TCR beta sequences showed association with HLA alleles at 0.05 false discovery rate. Among TCR beta chains of equal frequency, HLA-associated ones were more clonally expanded in a later analysis. Three chains linked to CMV were shown in vitro to be specific for CMV antigens. Sequencing had likely introduced a cluster of highly shared sequence variants as an artifact.

V was pared by 3 bases and J by 0 bases, with 10 bases between. The germline V gene encodes CDR1 SGDLS and CDR2 YYNGEE. The CDR3 consists of 14 residues. The rearrangement uses TRBV9 and TRBJ2-7; D gene uncertain. The sample was PBMCs. This TCR came from a male donor in good health and CMV-seronegative. CDR3 DNA: TGTGCCAGCAGCGCCGAATACTCCTCCTACGAGCAGTACTTC. Translating gives CASSAEYSSYEQYF.